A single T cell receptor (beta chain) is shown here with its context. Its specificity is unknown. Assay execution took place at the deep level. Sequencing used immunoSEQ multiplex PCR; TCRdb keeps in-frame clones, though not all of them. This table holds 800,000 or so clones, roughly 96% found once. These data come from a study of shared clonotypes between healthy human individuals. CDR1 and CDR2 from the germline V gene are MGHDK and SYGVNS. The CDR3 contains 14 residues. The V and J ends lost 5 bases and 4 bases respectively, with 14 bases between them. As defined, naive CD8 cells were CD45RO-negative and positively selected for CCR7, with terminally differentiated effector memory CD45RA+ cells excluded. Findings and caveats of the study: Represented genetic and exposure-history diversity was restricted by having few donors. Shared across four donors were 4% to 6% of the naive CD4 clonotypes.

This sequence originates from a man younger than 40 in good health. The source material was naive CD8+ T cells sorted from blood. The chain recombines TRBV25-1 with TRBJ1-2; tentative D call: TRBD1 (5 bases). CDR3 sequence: CASSPLDSFYGYTF. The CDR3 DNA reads TGTGCCAGCAGTCCGCTCGACAGCTTCTATGGCTACACCTTC.